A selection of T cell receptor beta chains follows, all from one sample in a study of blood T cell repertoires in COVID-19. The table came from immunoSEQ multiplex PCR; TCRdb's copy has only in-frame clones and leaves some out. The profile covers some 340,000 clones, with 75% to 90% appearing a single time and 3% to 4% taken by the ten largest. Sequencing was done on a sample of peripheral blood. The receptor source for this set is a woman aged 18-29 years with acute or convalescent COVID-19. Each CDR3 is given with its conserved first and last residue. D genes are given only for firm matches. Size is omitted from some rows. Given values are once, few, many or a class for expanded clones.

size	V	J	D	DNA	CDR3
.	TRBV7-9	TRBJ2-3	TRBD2	TGTGCCAGCAGCTTATCGGGCGGGAGTTTAAGTGATACGCAGTATTTT	CASSLSGGSLSDTQYF
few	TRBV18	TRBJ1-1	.	TGTGCCAGCTCACCATCGCGGGGGGCGGTTTTAACTGAAGCTTTCTTT	CASSPSRGAVLTEAFF
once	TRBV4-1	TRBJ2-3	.	TGCGCCAGCAGCCAAGATTCAGGGCTGGGCACAGATACGCAGTATTTT	CASSQDSGLGTDTQYF
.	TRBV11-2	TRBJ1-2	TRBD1	TGTGCCAGCAGCTCAAGACCGGACAGGATATATGGCTACACCTTC	CASSSRPDRIYGYTF
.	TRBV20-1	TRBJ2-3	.	TGCAGTGCCTCACTAGGTGATACGCAGTATTTT	CSASLGDTQYF
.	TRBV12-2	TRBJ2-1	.	TGTGCAAGTCGCTCTATCCCCCTAGCCGGGACAGACCCCCTCGAGCAGTTCTTC	CASRSIPLAGTDPLEQFF
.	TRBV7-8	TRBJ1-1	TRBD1	TGTGCCAGCAGCTTTATCATTAGGTCCGGGACAGCCCCTGAAGCTTTCTTT	CASSFIIRSGTAPEAFF
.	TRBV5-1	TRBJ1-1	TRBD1	TGCGCCAGCAGCCCGGGGACAGGGAAAACTGAAGCTTTCTTT	CASSPGTGKTEAFF
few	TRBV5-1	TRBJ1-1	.	TGCGCCAGCAGCCTAGCCGGGACATCGTACACTGAAGCTTTCTTT	CASSLAGTSYTEAFF
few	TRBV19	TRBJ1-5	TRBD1	TGTGCCAGTAGTATTCGACAGGGGGCTCAGCCCCAGCATTTT	CASSIRQGAQPQHF
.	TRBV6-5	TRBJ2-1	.	TGTGCCAGCAGTTACTCTCTTGGGGGCACCTACAATGAGCAGTTCTTC	CASSYSLGGTYNEQFF